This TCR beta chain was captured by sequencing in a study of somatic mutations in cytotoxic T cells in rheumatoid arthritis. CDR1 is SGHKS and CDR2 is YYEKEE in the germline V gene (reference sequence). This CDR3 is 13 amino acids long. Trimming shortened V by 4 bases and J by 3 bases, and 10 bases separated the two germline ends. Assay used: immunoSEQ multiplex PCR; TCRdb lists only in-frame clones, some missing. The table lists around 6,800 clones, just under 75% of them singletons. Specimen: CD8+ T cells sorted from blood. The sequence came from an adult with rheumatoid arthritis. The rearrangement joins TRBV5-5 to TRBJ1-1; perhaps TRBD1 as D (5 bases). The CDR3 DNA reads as TGTGCCAGCAGCCACGGGGGGGACACTGAAGCTTTCTTT. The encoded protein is CASSHGGDTEAFF.